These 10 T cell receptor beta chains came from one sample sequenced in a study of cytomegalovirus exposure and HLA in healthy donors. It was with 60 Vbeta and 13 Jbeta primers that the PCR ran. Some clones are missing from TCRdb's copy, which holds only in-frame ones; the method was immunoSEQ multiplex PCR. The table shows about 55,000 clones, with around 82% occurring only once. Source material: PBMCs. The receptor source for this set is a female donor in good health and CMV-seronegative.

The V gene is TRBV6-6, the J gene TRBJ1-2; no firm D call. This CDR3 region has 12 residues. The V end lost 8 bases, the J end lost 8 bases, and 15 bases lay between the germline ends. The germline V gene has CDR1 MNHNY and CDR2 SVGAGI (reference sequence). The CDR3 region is CASVMLTQGYTF. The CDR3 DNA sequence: TGTGCCAGCGTGATGTTGACACAAGGCTACACCTTC.

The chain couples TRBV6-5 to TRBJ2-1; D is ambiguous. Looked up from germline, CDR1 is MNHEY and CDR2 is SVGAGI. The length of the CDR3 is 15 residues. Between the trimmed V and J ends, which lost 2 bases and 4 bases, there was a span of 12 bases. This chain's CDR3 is CASSYGHPRYNEQFF. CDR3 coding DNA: TGTGCCAGCAGTTACGGGCACCCGAGATACAATGAGCAGTTCTTC.

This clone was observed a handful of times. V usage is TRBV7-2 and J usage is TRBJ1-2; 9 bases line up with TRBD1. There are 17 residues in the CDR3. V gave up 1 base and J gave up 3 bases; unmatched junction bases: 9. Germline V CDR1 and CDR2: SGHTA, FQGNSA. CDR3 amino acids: CASSLDYRDRVDYGYTF. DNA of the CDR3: TGTGCCAGCAGCTTAGACTACCGGGACAGGGTAGACTATGGCTACACCTTC.

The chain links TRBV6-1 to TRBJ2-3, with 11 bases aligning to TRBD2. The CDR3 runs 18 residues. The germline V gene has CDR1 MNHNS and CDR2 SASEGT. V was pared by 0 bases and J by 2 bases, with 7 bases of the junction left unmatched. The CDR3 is CASSEARLAGGPTDTQYF. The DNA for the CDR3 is TGTGCCAGCAGTGAAGCGCGCCTAGCGGGGGGCCCCACAGATACGCAGTATTTT.

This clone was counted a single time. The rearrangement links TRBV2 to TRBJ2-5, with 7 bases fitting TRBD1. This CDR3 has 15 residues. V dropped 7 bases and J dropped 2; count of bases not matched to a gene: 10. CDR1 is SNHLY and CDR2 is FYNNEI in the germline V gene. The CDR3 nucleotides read TGTGCCAGCACCTCCGGGACAGAAAAACAAGAGACCCAGTACTTC. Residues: CASTSGTEKQETQYF.

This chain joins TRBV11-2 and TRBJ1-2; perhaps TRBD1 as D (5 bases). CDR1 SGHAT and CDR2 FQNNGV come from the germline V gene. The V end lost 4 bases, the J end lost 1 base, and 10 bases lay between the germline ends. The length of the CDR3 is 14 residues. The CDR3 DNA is TGTGCCAGCAGCTCGCAGGGACTTAACTATGGCTACACCTTC. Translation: CASSSQGLNYGYTF.

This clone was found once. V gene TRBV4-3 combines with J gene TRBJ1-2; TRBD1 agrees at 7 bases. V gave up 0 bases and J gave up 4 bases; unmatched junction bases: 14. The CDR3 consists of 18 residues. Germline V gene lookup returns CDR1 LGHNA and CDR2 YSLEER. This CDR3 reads CASSQDRTRQGRGYGYTF. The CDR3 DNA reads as TGCGCCAGCAGCCAAGACCGTACCCGACAGGGACGTGGCTATGGCTACACCTTC.

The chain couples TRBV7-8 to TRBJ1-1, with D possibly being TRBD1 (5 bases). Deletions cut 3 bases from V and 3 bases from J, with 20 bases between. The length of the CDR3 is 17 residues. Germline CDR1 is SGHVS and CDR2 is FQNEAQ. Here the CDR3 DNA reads TGTGCCAGCAGCTTTCGGACAAGCCCCCCAATTTACACTGAAGCTTTCTTT. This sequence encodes CASSFRTSPPIYTEAFF.

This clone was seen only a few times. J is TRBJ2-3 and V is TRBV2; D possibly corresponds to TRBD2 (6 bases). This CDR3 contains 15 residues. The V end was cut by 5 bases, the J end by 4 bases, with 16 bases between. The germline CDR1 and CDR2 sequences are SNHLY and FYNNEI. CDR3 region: CASSTTRSEADTQYF. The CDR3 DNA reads TGTGCCAGCAGTACGACTAGGAGCGAAGCAGATACGCAGTATTTT.

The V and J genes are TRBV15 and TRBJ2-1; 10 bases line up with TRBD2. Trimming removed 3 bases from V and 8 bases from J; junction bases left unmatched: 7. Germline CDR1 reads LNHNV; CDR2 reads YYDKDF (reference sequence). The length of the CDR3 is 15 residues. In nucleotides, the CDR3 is TGTGCCACCAGCAGTTCTAGCGGGGGAAAGGATGAGCAGTTCTTC. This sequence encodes CATSSSSGGKDEQFF.